These T cell receptor beta chains were read from a single sample in a study of blood T cell repertoires in COVID-19. Sequencing used immunoSEQ multiplex PCR; TCRdb keeps in-frame clones, though not all of them. Altogether 30,000 to 40,000 clones are present, approximately 78% being singletons, with the ten largest covering approximately 40%. The specimen sequenced was peripheral blood. The receptor set was obtained from a man aged 80 or over with active or convalescent COVID-19. CDR3s include the opening cysteine and the closing phenylalanine or tryptophan.

V gene	J gene	CDR3 protein
TRBV5-1	TRBJ2-1	CASSLGGTGDNEQFF
TRBV10-3	TRBJ2-1	CAIRGTSGSYNEQFF
TRBV6-5	TRBJ1-5	CASSSVPGDSNQPQHF
TRBV11-2	TRBJ2-3	CASSLDRQDTQYF
TRBV28	TRBJ2-1	CASSTSGRASNEQFF
TRBV5-5	TRBJ1-5	CASSLENARVQPQHF
TRBV5-6	TRBJ2-5	CASSLGGAAWGTQYF
TRBV28	TRBJ1-4	CASTGSGTGLNEKLFF
TRBV15	TRBJ2-2	CATSSGLAGRGGELFF
TRBV9	TRBJ2-1	CASSIGTSIYNEQFF
TRBV7-2	TRBJ2-5	CASSSFPRGLGETQYF
TRBV3-1/TRBV3-2	TRBJ2-1	CASSQDITGADEQFF
TRBV27	TRBJ2-7	CASSSRAGVYEQYF
TRBV7-9	TRBJ1-6	CASCRDTNNSPLHF
TRBV29-1	TRBJ2-1	CSVEGLPRREQFF
TRBV28	TRBJ1-1	CASSLPVNTEAFF
TRBV5-4	TRBJ2-1	CASSPGDSGTPVGQFF
TRBV7-8	TRBJ1-1	CASSLQGGEGDTEAFF
TRBV5-1	TRBJ2-1	CASSLPGSSYNEQFF
TRBV3-1/TRBV3-2	TRBJ1-1	CASSQEGANTEAFF
TRBV2	TRBJ1-5	CASSDLQTGDQPQHF
TRBV5-1	TRBJ2-7	CASSSRTGGSYEQYF